This TCR beta chain was observed in a study of shared clonotypes between healthy human individuals. As regards this clone: Its antigen remains unidentified.

General observations from the study: Estimated richness values were generally larger in naive subsets than in memory subsets.

This table comes from immunoSEQ multiplex PCR, and its TCRdb copy is limited to in-frame clones, with some not included. The sample includes about 2.4 million clones, just over 90% of them seen just once. The CDR3 spans 16 residues. The V and J ends lost 0 bases and 0 bases respectively, with 14 bases between them. CDR1 and CDR2 from the germline V gene are GTSNPN and SVGIG (reference sequence). The receptor's source is a man between 18 and 29 years old in good health. V is TRBV30 and J is TRBJ1-1; D is unresolved. Sequencing was carried out using naive CD4+ T cells sorted from blood. Indicated subset: CD45RA+ positively selected. CDR3 amino acids: CAWSVLSWVMNTEAFF. In DNA, the CDR3 is TGTGCCTGGAGTGTACTAAGCTGGGTCATGAACACTGAAGCTTTCTTT.